The 9 T cell receptor beta chains given below trace back to one sample, sequenced in a study of blood T cell repertoires in COVID-19. The repertoire was sequenced with immunoSEQ multiplex PCR; TCRdb's copy has only in-frame clones and lacks some. The sample contains over 120,000 clones, 80% to 85% of which appear only once. Sequencing was carried out using peripheral blood. These receptors were obtained from a woman aged 60-75 years with acute or convalescent COVID-19.

This chain links TRBV2 with TRBJ2-2; D gene ambiguous. The V gene lost 6 bases and the J gene lost 4 bases, with 9 bases spanning the gap. Germline CDR1 reads SNHLY; CDR2 reads FYNNEI. This CDR3 is 13 amino acids long. The CDR3 DNA reads as TGTGCCAGCAGGCTAGGCGTCACCGGGGAGCTGTTTTTT. Translation: CASRLGVTGELFF.

V is TRBV30 and J is TRBJ2-3; D remains ambiguous. Germline loops: CDR1 GTSNPN, CDR2 SVGIG (reference sequence). CDR3 size: 12 residues. Trimming stripped 2 bases from V and 0 bases from J, with 3 bases between. The CDR3 nucleotides are TGTGCCTGGAGTCCGAGCACAGATACGCAGTATTTT. It translates to CAWSPSTDTQYF.

The V gene is TRBV19, the J gene TRBJ1-1; 9 bases align to TRBD1. Per germline, CDR1 LNHDA and CDR2 SQIVND (reference sequence). The V segment lost 11 bases and the J segment 4 bases; nucleotides outside the gene matches: 11. There are 14 residues in the CDR3. The CDR3 sequence: CACRTGAGGTEAFF. CDR3 sequence (DNA): TGTGCCTGCCGGACAGGGGCTGGGGGCACTGAAGCTTTCTTT.

The chain joins TRBV7-8 to TRBJ1-1, with TRBD1 matching over 7 bases. Looked up from germline, CDR1 is SGHVS and CDR2 is FQNEAQ. The CDR3 sequence is 15 residues long. Trimming removed 6 bases from V and 1 base from J; junction bases left unmatched: 8. In nucleotides, the CDR3 is TGTGCCAGCAGTCTGCGACAGGGACGGAACACTGAAGCTTTCTTT. Amino acid sequence: CASSLRQGRNTEAFF.

The chain links TRBV30 to TRBJ2-3; D unclear. This CDR3 has 14 amino acids. CDR1 and CDR2 (germline): GTSNPN, SVGIG (reference sequence). V gave up 1 base and J gave up 2 bases, with 10 bases separating them. In nucleotides, the CDR3 is TGTGCCTGGAGTGAAAAGCACTTCACAGATACGCAGTATTTT. This sequence encodes CAWSEKHFTDTQYF.

The chain is built from TRBV6-5 and TRBJ1-3; tentatively, D is TRBD1 (6 bases). Germline V CDR1 and CDR2: MNHEY, SVGAGI. There are 15 residues in the CDR3. V was cut by 0 bases and J by 3 bases, with 9 bases left in between. CDR3 sequence: CASSYSSGDGNTIYF. In DNA form, the CDR3 reads TGTGCCAGCAGTTACTCTTCAGGGGATGGAAACACCATATATTTT.

The CDR3 protein is CASSLAGWTGSEQYF. In DNA form, the CDR3 reads TGTGCCAGCAGCTTAGCGGGGTGGACAGGGAGCGAGCAGTACTTC. The rearrangement links TRBV7-9 to TRBJ2-7; 8 bases align to TRBD1. In germline, CDR1 is SEHNR, CDR2 FQNEAQ (reference sequence). Losses at the gene ends were 0 bases for V and 6 bases for J; bases not matched to a gene: 7. The CDR3 extends over 15 amino acids.

The J gene is TRBJ1-2, the V gene TRBV18, with a weak D call TRBD1 (6 bases). Germline V gives CDR1 KGHSH, CDR2 LQKENI. V lost 2 bases, J lost 4 bases, and 8 bases lay in between. This CDR3 spans 13 amino acids. CDR3 bases: TGTGCCAGCTCACCAGGGGGCGCCTATGGCTACACCTTC. Translation gives CASSPGGAYGYTF. The variable domain in full, completed from reference TRBV18 and TRBJ1-2, reads NAGVMQNPRHLVRRRGQEARLRCSPMKGHSHVYWYRQLPEEGLKFMVYLQKENIIDESGMPKERFSAEFPKEGPSILRIQQVVRGDSAAYFCASSPGGAYGYTFGSGTRLTVV.

The V and J genes are TRBV7-9 and TRBJ1-2; maybe TRBD1 (5 bases). The V end lost 4 bases, the J end lost 7 bases, and 13 bases lay between the germline ends. CDR1 and CDR2 from the germline V gene are SEHNR and FQNEAQ (reference sequence). This CDR3 comprises 13 residues. The chain's CDR3 is CASSSPGTLGYTF. CDR3 coding DNA: TGTGCCAGCAGCTCTCCCGGGACTCTTGGCTACACCTTC.